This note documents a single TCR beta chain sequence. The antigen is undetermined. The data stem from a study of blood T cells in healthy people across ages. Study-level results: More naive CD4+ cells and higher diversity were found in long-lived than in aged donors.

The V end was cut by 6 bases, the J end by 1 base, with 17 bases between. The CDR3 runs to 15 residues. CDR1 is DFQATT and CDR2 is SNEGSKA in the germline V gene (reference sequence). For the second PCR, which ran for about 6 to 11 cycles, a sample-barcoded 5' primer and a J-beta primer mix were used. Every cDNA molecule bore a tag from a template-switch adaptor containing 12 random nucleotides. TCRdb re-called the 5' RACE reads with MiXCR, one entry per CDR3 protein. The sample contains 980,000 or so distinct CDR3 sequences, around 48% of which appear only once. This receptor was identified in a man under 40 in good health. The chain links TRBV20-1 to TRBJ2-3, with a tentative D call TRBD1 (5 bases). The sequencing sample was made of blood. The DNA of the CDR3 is TGCAGTGCCGAAGAGGTCCAGGGCCGCACAGATACGCAGTATTTT. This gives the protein CSAEEVQGRTDTQYF.